This T cell receptor (beta chain) appears in the sequencing data of a study of T cell changes during pregnancy in multiple sclerosis. Germline CDR1 SQVTM, CDR2 ANQGSEA. The CDR3 consists of 14 residues. V shed 4 bases and J shed 6 bases, with 16 bases lying between them. Only in-frame clones appear in the TCRdb table, and some are missing; sequencing was by immunoSEQ multiplex PCR. The sample includes 60,000 to 70,000 clones, about nine tenths seen only once; the top ten take around 1.4%. The rearrangement joins TRBV29-1 to TRBJ2-1; D possibly corresponds to TRBD2 (6 bases). The source material was peripheral blood, sampled in the second trimester of pregnancy. The clonotype was recovered from a female donor with multiple sclerosis, enrolled in a pregnancy study. This CDR3 reads CSVGGRPVVNEQFF. The CDR3 DNA reads TGCAGCGTTGGTGGGAGGCCCGTGGTCAATGAGCAGTTCTTC.